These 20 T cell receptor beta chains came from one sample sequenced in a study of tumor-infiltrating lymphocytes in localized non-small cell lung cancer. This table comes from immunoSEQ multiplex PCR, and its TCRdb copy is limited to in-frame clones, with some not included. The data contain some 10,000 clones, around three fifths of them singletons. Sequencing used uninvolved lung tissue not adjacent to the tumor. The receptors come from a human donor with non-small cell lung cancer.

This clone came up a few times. In nucleotides, the CDR3 is TGTGCCAGCAGTGCCGGGACTAGCGGGGGAGATACGCAGTATTTT. This encodes CASSAGTSGGDTQYF. The chain joins TRBV6-4 to TRBJ2-3; 14 bases map to TRBD2. This CDR3 spans 15 amino acids. Germline trimming cut 4 bases from V and 5 bases from J; bases unmatched to any gene: 2. Germline CDR1 and CDR2: MRHNA and SNTAGT.

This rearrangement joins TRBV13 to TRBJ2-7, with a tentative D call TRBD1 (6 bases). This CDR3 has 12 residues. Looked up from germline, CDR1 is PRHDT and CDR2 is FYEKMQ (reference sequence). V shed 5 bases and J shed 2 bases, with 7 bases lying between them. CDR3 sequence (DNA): TGTGCCAGCAGCCGGGACACCTACGAGCAGTACTTC. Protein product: CASSRDTYEQYF.

The DNA of the CDR3 is TGTGCCAGAAGCTTGGCCCCGACAGGGGGCGCGGACTATGGCTACACCTTC. It translates to CARSLAPTGGADYGYTF. V and J are TRBV5-3 and TRBJ1-2; 10 positions agree with TRBD1. TRBV5-3 is classed as an ORF, of uncertain function. CDR3 size: 17 residues. The junction had 8 bases not matched to a gene; V was cut back by 0 bases and J by 3 bases.

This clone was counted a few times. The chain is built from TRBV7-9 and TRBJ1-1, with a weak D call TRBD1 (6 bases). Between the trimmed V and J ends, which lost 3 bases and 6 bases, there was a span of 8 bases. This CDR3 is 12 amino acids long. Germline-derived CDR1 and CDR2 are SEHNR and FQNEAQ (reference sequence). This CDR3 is CASSLYRAEAFF. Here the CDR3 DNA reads TGTGCCAGCAGCTTGTACAGGGCTGAAGCTTTCTTT. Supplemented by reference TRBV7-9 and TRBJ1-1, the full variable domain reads DTGVSQNPRHKITKRGQNVTFRCDPISEHNRLYWYRQTLGQGPEFLTYFQNEAQLEKSRLLSDRFSAERPKGSFSTLEIQRTEQGDSAMYLCASSLYRAEAFFGQGTRLTVV.

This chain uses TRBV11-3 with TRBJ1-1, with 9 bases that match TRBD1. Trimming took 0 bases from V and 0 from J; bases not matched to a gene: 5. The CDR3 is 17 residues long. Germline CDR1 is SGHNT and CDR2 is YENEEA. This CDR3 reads CASSLDLTGGMNTEAFF. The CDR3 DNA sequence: TGTGCCAGCAGCTTAGATTTAACAGGGGGCATGAACACTGAAGCTTTCTTT.

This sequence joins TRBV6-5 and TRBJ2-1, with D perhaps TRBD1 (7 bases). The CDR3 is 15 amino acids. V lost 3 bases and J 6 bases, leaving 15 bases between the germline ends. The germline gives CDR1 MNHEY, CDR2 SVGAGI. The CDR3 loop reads CASSYLTGEVNEQFF. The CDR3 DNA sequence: TGTGCCAGCAGTTATTTAACAGGGGAGGTCAATGAGCAGTTCTTC.

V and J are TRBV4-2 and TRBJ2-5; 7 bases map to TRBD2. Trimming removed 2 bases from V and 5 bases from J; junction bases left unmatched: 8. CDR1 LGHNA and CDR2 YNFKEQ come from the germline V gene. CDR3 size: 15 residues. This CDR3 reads CASSQTAPLAETQYF. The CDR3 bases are TGTGCCAGCAGCCAAACCGCTCCACTAGCGGAGACCCAGTACTTC.

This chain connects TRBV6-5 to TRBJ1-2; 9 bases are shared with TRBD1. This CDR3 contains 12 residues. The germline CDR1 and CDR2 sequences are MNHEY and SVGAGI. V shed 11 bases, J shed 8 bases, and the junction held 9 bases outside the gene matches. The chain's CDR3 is CAGRDRERGYTF. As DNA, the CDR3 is TGTGCCGGCCGGGACAGGGAAAGAGGCTACACCTTC.

CDR3 residues: CASSYGRNEQFF. As DNA, the CDR3 is TGTGCCAGCAGTTACGGTCGCAATGAGCAGTTCTTC. The J gene is TRBJ2-1, the V gene TRBV6-5; no clear D. Trimming took 2 bases from V and 6 from J, leaving 5 bases between them. The germline V gene encodes CDR1 MNHEY and CDR2 SVGAGI. This CDR3 comprises 12 residues.

CDR3 loop: CASGTGFGKPQHF. CDR3 coding DNA: TGTGCCAGCGGGACAGGCTTTGGTAAGCCCCAGCATTTT. This sequence joins TRBV28 and TRBJ1-5; 8 bases fit TRBD1. After removal of 8 bases from V and 8 bases from J, the junction contained 8 bases not matched to a gene. The length of the CDR3 is 13 residues. Germline V lookup: CDR1 MDHEN, CDR2 SYDVKM.

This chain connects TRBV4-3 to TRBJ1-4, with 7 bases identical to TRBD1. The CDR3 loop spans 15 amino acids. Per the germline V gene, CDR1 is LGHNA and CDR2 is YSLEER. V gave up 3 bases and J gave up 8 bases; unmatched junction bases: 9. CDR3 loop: CASSQTGRVLEKLFF. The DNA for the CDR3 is TGCGCCAGCAGCCAGACAGGGAGGGTATTGGAAAAACTGTTTTTT.

The CDR3 loop is CASSSFQSVETQYF. The CDR3 DNA reads as TGTGCCAGCAGCTCTTTTCAGTCTGTGGAGACCCAGTACTTC. The chain couples TRBV7-6 to TRBJ2-5; D is ambiguous. Germline V lookup: CDR1 SGHVS, CDR2 FNYEAQ. The CDR3 runs to 14 residues. V lost 4 bases, J lost 5 bases, and 14 bases lay in between.

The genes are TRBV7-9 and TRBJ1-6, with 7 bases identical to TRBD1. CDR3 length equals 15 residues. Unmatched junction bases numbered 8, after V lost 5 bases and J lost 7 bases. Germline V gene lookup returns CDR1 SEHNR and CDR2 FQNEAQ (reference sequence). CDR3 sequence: CASSPPGTANSPLHF. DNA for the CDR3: TGTGCCAGCAGCCCACCGGGGACAGCGAATTCACCCCTCCACTTT.

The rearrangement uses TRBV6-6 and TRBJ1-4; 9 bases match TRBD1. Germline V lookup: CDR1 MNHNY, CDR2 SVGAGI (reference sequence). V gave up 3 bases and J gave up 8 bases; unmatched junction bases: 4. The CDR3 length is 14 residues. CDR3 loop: CASSYGTGTEKLFF. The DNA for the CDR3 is TGTGCCAGCAGTTATGGGACAGGGACGGAAAAACTGTTTTTT.

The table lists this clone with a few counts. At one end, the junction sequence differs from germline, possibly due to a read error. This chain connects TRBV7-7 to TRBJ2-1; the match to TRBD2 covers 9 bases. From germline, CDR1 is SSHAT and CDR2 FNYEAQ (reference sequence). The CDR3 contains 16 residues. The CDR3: CASSPSGVPSYNEQFF. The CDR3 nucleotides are TGTGCTAGCAGCCCTAGCGGGGTTCCCTCCTACAATGAGCAGTTCTTC.

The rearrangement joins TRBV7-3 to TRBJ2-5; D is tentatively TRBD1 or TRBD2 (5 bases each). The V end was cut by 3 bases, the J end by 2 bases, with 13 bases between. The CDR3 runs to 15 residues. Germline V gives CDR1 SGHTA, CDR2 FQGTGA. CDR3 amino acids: CASSFRGRPQETQYF. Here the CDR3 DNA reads TGTGCCAGCAGCTTCCGGGGACGGCCACAAGAGACCCAGTACTTC.

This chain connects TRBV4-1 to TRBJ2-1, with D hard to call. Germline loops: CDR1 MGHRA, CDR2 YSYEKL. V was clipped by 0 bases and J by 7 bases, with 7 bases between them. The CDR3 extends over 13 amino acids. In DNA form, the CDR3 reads TGCGCCAGCAGCCAAGAAGACTCTAATGAGCAGTTCTTC. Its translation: CASSQEDSNEQFF.

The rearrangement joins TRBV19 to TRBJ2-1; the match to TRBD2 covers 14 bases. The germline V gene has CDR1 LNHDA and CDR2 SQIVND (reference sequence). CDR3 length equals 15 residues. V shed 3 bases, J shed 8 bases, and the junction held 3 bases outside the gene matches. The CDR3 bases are TGTGCCAGTAGTATGACTAGCGGGGGGGTGTATGAGCAGTTCTTC. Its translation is CASSMTSGGVYEQFF.

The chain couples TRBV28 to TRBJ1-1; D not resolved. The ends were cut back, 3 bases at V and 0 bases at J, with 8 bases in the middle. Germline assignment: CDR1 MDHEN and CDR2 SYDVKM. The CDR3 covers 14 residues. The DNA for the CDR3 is TGTGCCAGCAGTTTGCCCTCTCTGAACACTGAAGCTTTCTTT. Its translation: CASSLPSLNTEAFF. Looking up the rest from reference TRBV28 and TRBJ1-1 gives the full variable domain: DVKVTQSSRYLVKRTGEKVFLECVQDMDHENMFWYRQDPGLGLRLIYFSYDVKMKEKGDIPEGYSVSREKKERFSLILESASTNQTSMYLCASSLPSLNTEAFFGQGTRLTVV.

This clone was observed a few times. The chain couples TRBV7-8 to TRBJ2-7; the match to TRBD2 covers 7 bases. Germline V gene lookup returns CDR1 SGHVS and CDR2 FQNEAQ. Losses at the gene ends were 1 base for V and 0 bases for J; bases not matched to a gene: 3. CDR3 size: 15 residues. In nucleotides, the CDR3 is TGTGCCAGCAGCTTAGGGGGGGGATACTCCTACGAGCAGTACTTC. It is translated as CASSLGGGYSYEQYF.